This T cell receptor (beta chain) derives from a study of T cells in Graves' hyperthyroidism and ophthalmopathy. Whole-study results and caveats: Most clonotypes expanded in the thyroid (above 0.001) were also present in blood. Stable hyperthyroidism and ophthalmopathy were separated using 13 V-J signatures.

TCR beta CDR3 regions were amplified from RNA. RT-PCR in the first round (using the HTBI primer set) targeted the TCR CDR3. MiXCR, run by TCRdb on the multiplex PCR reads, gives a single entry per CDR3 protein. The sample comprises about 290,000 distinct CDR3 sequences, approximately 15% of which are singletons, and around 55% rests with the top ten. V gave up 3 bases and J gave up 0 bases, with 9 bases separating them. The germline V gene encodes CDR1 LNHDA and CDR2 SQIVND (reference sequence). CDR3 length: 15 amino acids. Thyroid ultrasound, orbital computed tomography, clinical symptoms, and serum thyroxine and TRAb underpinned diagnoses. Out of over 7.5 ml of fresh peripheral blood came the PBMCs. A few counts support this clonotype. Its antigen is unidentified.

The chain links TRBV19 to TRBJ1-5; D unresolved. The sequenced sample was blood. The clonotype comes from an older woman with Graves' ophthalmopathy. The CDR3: CASSMISGSNQPQHF. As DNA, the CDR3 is TGTGCCAGTAGTATGATTTCAGGTAGCAATCAGCCCCAGCATTTT.